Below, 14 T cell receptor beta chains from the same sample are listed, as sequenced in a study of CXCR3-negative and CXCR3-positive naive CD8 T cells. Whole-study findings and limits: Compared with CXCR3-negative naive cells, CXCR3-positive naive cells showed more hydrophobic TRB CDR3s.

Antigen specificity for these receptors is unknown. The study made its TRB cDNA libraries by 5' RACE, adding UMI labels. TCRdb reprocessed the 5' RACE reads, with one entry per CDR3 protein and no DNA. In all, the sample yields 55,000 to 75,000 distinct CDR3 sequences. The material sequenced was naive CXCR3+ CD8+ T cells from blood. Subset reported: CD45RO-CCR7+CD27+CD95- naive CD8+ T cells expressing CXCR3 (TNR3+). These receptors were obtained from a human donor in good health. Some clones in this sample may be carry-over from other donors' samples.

CDR3 region: CSVRAGAGNEQFF. The rearrangement uses TRBV29-1 and TRBJ2-1; the D gene TCRdb calls, TRBD1, cannot be checked with no DNA. Germline CDR1 reads SQVTM; CDR2 reads ANQGSEA. The CDR3 spans 13 residues.

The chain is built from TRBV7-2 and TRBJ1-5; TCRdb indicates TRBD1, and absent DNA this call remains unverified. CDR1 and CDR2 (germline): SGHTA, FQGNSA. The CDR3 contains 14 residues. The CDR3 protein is CASTLGGGHQPQHF.

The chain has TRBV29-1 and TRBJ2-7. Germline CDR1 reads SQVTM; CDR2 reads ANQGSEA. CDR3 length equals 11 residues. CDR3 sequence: CSVVGSYEQYF.

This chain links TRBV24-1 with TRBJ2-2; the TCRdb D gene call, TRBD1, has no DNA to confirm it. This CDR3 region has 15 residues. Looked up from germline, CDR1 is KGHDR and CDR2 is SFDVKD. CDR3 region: CATSAGTGETGELFF.

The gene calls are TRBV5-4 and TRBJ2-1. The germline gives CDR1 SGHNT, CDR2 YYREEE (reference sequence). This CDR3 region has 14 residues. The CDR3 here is CASSPRSSYNEQFF.

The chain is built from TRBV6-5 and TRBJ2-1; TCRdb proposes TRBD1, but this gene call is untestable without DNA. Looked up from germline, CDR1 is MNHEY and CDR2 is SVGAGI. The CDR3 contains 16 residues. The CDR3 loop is CASSPEERGSYNEQFF.

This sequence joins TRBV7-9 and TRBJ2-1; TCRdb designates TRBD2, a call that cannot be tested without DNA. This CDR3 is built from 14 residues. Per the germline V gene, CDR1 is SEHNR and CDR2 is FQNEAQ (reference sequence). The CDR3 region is CASRALAEYNEQFF.

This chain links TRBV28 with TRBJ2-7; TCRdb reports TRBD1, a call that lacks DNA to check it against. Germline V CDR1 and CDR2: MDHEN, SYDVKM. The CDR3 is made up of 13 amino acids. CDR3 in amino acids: CASSPPVSYEQYF.

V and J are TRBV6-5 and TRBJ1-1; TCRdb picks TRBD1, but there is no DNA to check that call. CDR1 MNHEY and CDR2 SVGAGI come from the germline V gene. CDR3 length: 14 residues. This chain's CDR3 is CASSYAEQGFEAFF.

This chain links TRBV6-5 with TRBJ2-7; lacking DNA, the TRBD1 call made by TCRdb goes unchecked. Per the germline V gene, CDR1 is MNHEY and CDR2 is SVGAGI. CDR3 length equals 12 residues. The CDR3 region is CASSDRAYEQYF.

The CDR3: CASSQEPRDRNSPLHF. The J gene is TRBJ1-6, the V gene TRBV14; absent DNA, TCRdb's TRBD1 call cannot be checked. CDR1 and CDR2 from the germline V gene are SGHDN and FVKESK. The CDR3 loop spans 16 amino acids.

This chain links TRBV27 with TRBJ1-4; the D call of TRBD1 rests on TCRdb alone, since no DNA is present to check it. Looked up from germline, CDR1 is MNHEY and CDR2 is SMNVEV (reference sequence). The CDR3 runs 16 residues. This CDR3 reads CASSLVMGQGYEKLFF.

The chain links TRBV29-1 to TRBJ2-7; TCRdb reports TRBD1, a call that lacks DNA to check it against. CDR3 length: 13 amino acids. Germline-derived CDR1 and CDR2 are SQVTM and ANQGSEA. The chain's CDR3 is CSVDGQGHYEQYF.

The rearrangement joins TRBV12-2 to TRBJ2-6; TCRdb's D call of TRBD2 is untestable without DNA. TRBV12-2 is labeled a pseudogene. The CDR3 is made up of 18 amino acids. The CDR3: CASRLARAGPSGANVLTF.